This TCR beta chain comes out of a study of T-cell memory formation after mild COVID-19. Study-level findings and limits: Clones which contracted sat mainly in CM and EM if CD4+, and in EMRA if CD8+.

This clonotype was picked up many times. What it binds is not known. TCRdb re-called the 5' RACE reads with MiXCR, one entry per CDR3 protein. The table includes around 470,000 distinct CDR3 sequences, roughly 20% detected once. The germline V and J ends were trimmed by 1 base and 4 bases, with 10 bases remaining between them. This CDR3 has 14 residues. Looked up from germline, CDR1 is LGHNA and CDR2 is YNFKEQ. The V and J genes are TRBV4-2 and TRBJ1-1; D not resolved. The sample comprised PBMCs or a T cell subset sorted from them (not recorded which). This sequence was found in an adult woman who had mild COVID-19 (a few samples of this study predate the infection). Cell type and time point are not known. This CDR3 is CASSQVRIGTEAFF. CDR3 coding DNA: TGTGCCAGCAGCCAAGTAAGGATTGGCACTGAAGCTTTCTTT.